This TCR beta chain was sequenced for a study of blood T cell repertoires in COVID-19. The CDR3 runs 13 residues. Germline V gene lookup returns CDR1 MNHEY and CDR2 SVGAGI. Turning to this clone: At one end the junction does not follow the germline gene, possibly because of a read error.

Some clones are missing from TCRdb's copy, which holds only in-frame ones; the method was immunoSEQ multiplex PCR. The sample consists of roughly 88,000 clones, about 93% of them appearing once. The specimen sequenced was peripheral blood. The rearrangement links TRBV6-5 to TRBJ1-3; D perhaps matches TRBD1 (6 bases). The source is a woman in her forties or fifties in a cohort sampled during active COVID-19. CDR3 region: CGTGLSSGNTIYF. CDR3 coding DNA: TGCGGCACAGGGCTTAGCTCTGGAAACACCATATATTTT.